This T cell receptor beta chain was recorded in a study of OX40 agonist ivuxolimab in advanced cancers. The study, taken as a whole, reports: The 0.1-3.0 mg/kg partial responders had among the lowest clonal expansion.

This table comes from immunoSEQ multiplex PCR, and its TCRdb copy is limited to in-frame clones, with some not included. The sample has 15,000 or so clones; roughly 73% are singletons. Worth noting for this clone: Its antigen is still unknown.

In germline, CDR1 is PRHDT, CDR2 FYEKMQ (reference sequence). This CDR3 contains 16 residues. V shed 5 bases, J shed 3 bases, and the junction held 13 bases outside the gene matches. This clonotype originated in an adult with an advanced solid tumor such as melanoma, head and neck, liver or kidney cancer. V usage is TRBV13 and J usage is TRBJ2-7; 7 bases match TRBD1. This specimen consisted of CD4+ or CD8+ T cells sorted from blood, obtained in a trial of the OX40 agonist ivuxolimab. CDR3 amino acids: CASSLWGEGQSYEQYF. The CDR3 DNA reads TGTGCCAGCAGCCTATGGGGCGAGGGACAGAGCTACGAGCAGTACTTC. The variable domain in full, completed from reference TRBV13 and TRBJ2-7, reads AAGVIQSPRHLIKEKRETATLKCYPIPRHDTVYWYQQGPGQDPQFLISFYEKMQSDKGSIPDRFSAQQFSDYHSELNMSSLELGDSALYFCASSLWGEGQSYEQYFGPGTRLTVT.